These 9 T cell receptor beta chains came from one sample sequenced in a study of shared clonotypes between healthy human individuals. Repertoires were generated with immunoSEQ multiplex PCR, while TCRdb's copy carries only in-frame clones and drops some. The sample has around 600,000 clones, approximately 97% seen once. Sequenced: naive CD4+ T cells sorted from blood. Subset: CD45RA+ positively selected. These receptors originate from a woman aged 25 to 39 in good health.

The gene calls are TRBV11-3 and TRBJ2-1, with 11 positions matching TRBD2. With 5 bases clipped from V and 6 bases from J, the junction kept 12 bases outside the gene matches. The CDR3 consists of 17 residues. Germline V gene sequence: CDR1 SGHNT, CDR2 YENEEA. Here the CDR3 reads CASSLFSGRADFNEQFF. Here the CDR3 DNA reads TGTGCCAGCAGCCTCTTTAGCGGGAGGGCCGATTTCAATGAGCAGTTCTTC.

J is TRBJ2-1 and V is TRBV19; TRBD2 aligns across 10 bases. V lost 5 bases to trimming and J lost 4 bases; unmatched junction nucleotides: 8. The CDR3 runs to 16 residues. Germline V CDR1 and CDR2: LNHDA, SQIVND (reference sequence). In nucleotides, the CDR3 is TGTGCCAGTAGTCCCCGACTAGCGGGCTTGTACAATGAGCAGTTCTTC. Its protein product is CASSPRLAGLYNEQFF.

The chain is built from TRBV29-1 and TRBJ2-5; D remains ambiguous. This CDR3 contains 13 residues. V was pared by 4 bases and J by 3 bases, with 12 bases between. The germline CDR1 and CDR2 sequences are SQVTM and ANQGSEA. CDR3 sequence (DNA): TGCAGCGTTGTCCGGCAGAAGAAAGAGACCCAGTACTTC. This translates into CSVVRQKKETQYF.

The J gene is TRBJ2-7, the V gene TRBV28; 10 nucleotides match TRBD2. The ends lost 5 bases at V and 7 bases at J; junction bases unmatched: 2. The CDR3 loop spans 12 amino acids. CDR1 is MDHEN and CDR2 is SYDVKM in the germline V gene. In nucleotides, the CDR3 is TGTGCCAGCAGTAGCGGGAGGGAGGAGCAGTACTTC. Amino acid sequence: CASSSGREEQYF.

This chain links TRBV19 with TRBJ1-5; tentative D call: TRBD1 (6 bases). Germline CDR1 and CDR2: LNHDA and SQIVND (reference sequence). This CDR3 region has 14 residues. Trimming cost V 7 bases and J 10 bases, with 20 bases left between them. The CDR3 spells CASTPGVFVGPQHF. The DNA of the CDR3 is TGTGCCAGTACCCCAGGGGTTTTCGTAGGACCCCAGCATTTT.

V usage is TRBV7-9 and J usage is TRBJ1-3; D not resolved. With 3 bases removed from V and 4 bases from J, the gap between germline ends came to 4 bases. The CDR3 runs to 12 residues. CDR1 and CDR2 (germline): SEHNR, FQNEAQ (reference sequence). The CDR3 here is CASSFQGNTIYF. CDR3 in DNA: TGTGCCAGCAGCTTCCAGGGAAACACCATATATTTT. Full variable domain (outside the CDR3, taken from reference TRBV7-9 and TRBJ1-3): DTGVSQNPRHKITKRGQNVTFRCDPISEHNRLYWYRQTLGQGPEFLTYFQNEAQLEKSRLLSDRFSAERPKGSFSTLEIQRTEQGDSAMYLCASSFQGNTIYFGEGSWLTVV.

The rearrangement uses TRBV19 and TRBJ1-1, with D possibly TRBD1 on 6 matching bases. The CDR3 has 14 amino acids. Per germline, CDR1 LNHDA and CDR2 SQIVND (reference sequence). Trimming left V 0 bases short and J 3 bases short, with 8 bases between. For the CDR3, the DNA is TGTGCCAGTAGTATAGATGCAGGGGACACTGAAGCTTTCTTT. This gives the protein CASSIDAGDTEAFF. The whole variable domain, filled in from reference TRBV19 and TRBJ1-1, reads DGGITQSPKYLFRKEGQNVTLSCEQNLNHDAMYWYRQDPGQGLRLIYYSQIVNDFQKGDIAEGYSVSREKKESFPLTVTSAQKNPTAFYLCASSIDAGDTEAFFGQGTRLTVV.

The chain uses TRBV5-1 and TRBJ1-2; the D gene is possibly TRBD1 (6 bases). Trimming pared 4 bases from V and 6 bases from J, leaving 7 bases between. CDR1 and CDR2 from the germline V gene are SGHRS and YFSETQ. The CDR3 totals 11 residues. The CDR3 is CASSNRDGYTF. The CDR3 DNA reads as TGCGCCAGCAGCAACAGGGATGGCTACACCTTC. Full variable domain (remainder filled in from reference TRBV5-1 and TRBJ1-2): KAGVTQTPRYLIKTRGQQVTLSCSPISGHRSVSWYQQTPGQGLQFLFEYFSETQRNKGNFPGRFSGRQFSNSRSEMNVSTLELGDSALYLCASSNRDGYTFGSGTRLTVV.

The V gene is TRBV28, the J gene TRBJ2-5; D is perhaps TRBD1 (5 bases). Germline CDR1 reads MDHEN; CDR2 reads SYDVKM. Trimming pared 5 bases from V and 6 bases from J, leaving 19 bases between. The length of the CDR3 is 15 residues. CDR3 sequence (DNA): TGTGCCAGCAGTCCCGAGACAGCCCTGTGGCAGACCCAGTACTTC. The encoded protein is CASSPETALWQTQYF. The entire variable domain, with the rest obtained from reference TRBV28 and TRBJ2-5, is as follows: DVKVTQSSRYLVKRTGEKVFLECVQDMDHENMFWYRQDPGLGLRLIYFSYDVKMKEKGDIPEGYSVSREKKERFSLILESASTNQTSMYLCASSPETALWQTQYFGPGTRLLVL.